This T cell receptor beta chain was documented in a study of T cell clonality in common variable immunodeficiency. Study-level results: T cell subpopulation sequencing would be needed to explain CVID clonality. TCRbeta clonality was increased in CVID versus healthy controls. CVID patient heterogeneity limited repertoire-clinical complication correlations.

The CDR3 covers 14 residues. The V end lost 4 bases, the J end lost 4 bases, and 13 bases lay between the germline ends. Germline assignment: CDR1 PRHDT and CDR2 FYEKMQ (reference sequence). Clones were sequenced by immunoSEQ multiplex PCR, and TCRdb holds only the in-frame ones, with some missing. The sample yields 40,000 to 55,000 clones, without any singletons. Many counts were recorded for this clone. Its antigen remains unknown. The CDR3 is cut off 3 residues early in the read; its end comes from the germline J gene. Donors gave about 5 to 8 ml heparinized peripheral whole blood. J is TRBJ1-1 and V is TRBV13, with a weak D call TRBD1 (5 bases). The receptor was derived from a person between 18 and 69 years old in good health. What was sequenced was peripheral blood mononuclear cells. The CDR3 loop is CASSSRGEGTEAFF. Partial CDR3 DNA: TGTGCCAGCAGCTCCCGAGGGGAAGGCACTGAA.